Below are 5 T cell receptor beta chains sequenced from a single sample in a study of Ad26.COV2.S vaccination and SARS-CoV-2 variants. Treatment noted: 15 to 20 received Ad26.COV2.S at low or high dose, single or two shots; 5 received placebo; per-sample allocation not given. After the first vaccine or placebo injection, samples were drawn on day 63. Repertoires were generated with immunoSEQ multiplex PCR, while TCRdb's copy carries only in-frame clones and drops some. The repertoire consists of about 680,000 clones, with roughly 90% occurring once and the leading ten covering roughly 1.5%. The sequenced sample was peripheral blood, obtained in a trial of Ad26.COV2.S vaccine versus placebo. Every receptor here comes from a person aged 18-60 years who received the Ad26.COV2.S COVID-19 vaccine or a placebo.

The chain recombines TRBV30 with TRBJ1-4; D gene ambiguous. In germline, CDR1 is GTSNPN, CDR2 SVGIG (reference sequence). The CDR3 is 13 amino acids. Trimming stripped 3 bases from V and 3 bases from J, with 8 bases between. CDR3 region: CAWSSRPNEKLFF. CDR3 bases: TGTGCCTGGAGCTCAAGGCCTAATGAAAAACTGTTTTTT.

This sequence joins TRBV19 and TRBJ2-7; D remains unclear. V was shortened by 0 bases and J by 0 bases, with 12 bases between the two germline ends. Looked up from germline, CDR1 is LNHDA and CDR2 is SQIVND (reference sequence). The CDR3 contains 16 residues. The CDR3 loop reads CASSIDNVGSSYEQYF. CDR3 nucleotides: TGTGCCAGTAGTATAGATAATGTGGGCAGCTCCTACGAGCAGTACTTC.

V and J are TRBV29-1 and TRBJ2-1; 12 positions match TRBD2. This CDR3 is built from 14 residues. Germline loops: CDR1 SQVTM, CDR2 ANQGSEA. The V gene end was trimmed by 7 bases and the J gene end by 8 bases; junction bases not matched to a gene: 9. CDR3 region: CSGKTSGRTYEQFF. CDR3 DNA: TGCAGCGGCAAGACTAGCGGGAGAACCTATGAGCAGTTCTTC.

The V gene is TRBV6-2 or TRBV6-3, the J gene TRBJ1-1, with D perhaps matching TRBD1 (5 bases). The CDR3 has 14 amino acids. V was clipped by 2 bases and J by 2 bases, with 9 bases between them. Germline V gene lookup returns CDR1 MNHEY and CDR2 SVGEGT. Here the CDR3 reads CASSYEGTNTEAFF. Written as DNA, the CDR3 is TGTGCCAGCAGTTACGAGGGGACCAACACTGAAGCTTTCTTT.

The rearrangement uses TRBV9 and TRBJ2-5; TRBD2 aligns across 14 bases. In germline, CDR1 is SGDLS, CDR2 YYNGEE. V gave up 3 bases and J gave up 5 bases; unmatched junction bases: 9. The CDR3 is 17 residues long. The CDR3 loop reads CASSATGTSGRSETQYF. Written as DNA, the CDR3 is TGTGCCAGCAGCGCGACCGGGACTAGCGGGAGAAGTGAGACCCAGTACTTC.